The present T cell receptor (beta chain) was sequenced within a study of T cell repertoires in cytomegalovirus infection (dated by TCRdb to about 2019). Regarding the study in general: Donor HLA type was relevant to the analysis, as public TCR beta signatures indicated carriage of CMV infection together with the matching HLA type. The paper's findings and limits, for the study overall: In the ex vivo response, HLA-C-restricted CMV-specific TCR beta clonotypes were dominant, and in two of eight donors the single most frequent clonotype came from this HLA-C-restricted group. Cumulative frequency of public TCR beta family members discriminated carriers of CMV infection plus the relevant HLA type in this cohort and an independent 352-donor cohort.

In the germline V gene (reference sequence), CDR1 corresponds to LNHDA and CDR2 to SQIVND. Trimming at the junction amounts to 6 bases on V and 9 bases on J, and the germline ends lie 12 bases apart. The CDR3 starts with the cysteine, ends with the phenylalanine, and has 12 residues. Only the CDR3 region is kept as DNA, spanning 36 bases read in frame from base 1. TCRdb shows the sequencer as Illumina HiSeq 1500. TCRdb reran the public reads through fastp at Q25 and MiXCR, keeping productive beta chains. All rows with the same CDR3 protein become a single entry with the most common DNA and genes. The sample data list 180,000 or so distinct CDR3 sequences, and about a sixth of these were observed just once. Together, the top ten hold about 23% of the sample. Regarding this clonotype: What this receptor recognizes is not known. No much larger clone is present one base from it, and per-base qualities are unavailable.

Sequencing used CD8+ T cells from PBMCs. The V and J genes are TRBV19 and TRBJ2-1; D gene: possibly TRBD1, on 5 matching bases. The clonotype originates from a human donor in good health (CMV status not recorded). Some clones in this sample may be carry-over from other donors' samples. CDR3 protein: CASSLGAAEQFF. The sequenced DNA: TGTGCCAGTAGCCTAGGGGCGGCTGAGCAGTTCTTC.